This is a list of T cell receptor beta chains from one sample in a study of cytomegalovirus exposure and HLA in healthy donors. Generated by immunoSEQ multiplex PCR, the TCRdb table keeps only in-frame clones and is missing some. The data contain some 95,000 clones, less than 80% of them singletons. Sequencing was performed on PBMCs. The receptor source for this set is a woman in her thirties or forties in good health and CMV-seropositive. Each CDR3 is given with its conserved first and last residue. Fields, in order: V gene, J gene, clone size, D gene, CDR3 DNA, CDR3 protein. A D gene is named only where the DNA matches it firmly. The size of a clone is reported for some rows only, either as once, few or many, or as a class for expanded clones.

>TRBV4-1|TRBJ1-5|NA|NA
TGCGCCAGCAGCCATAGTGAGAACAGTCAGCCCCAGCATTTT
CASSHSENSQPQHF
>TRBV7-6|TRBJ2-5|NA|TRBD1
TGTGCCAGCAGCCTCAGGGGGTCGGAGACCCAGTACTTC
CASSLRGSETQYF
>TRBV28|TRBJ1-2|NA|TRBD1
TGTGCCAGCAGTTTCCCCTCAGGGGGCCATGGCTACACCTTC
CASSFPSGGHGYTF
>TRBV5-1|TRBJ1-1|NA|TRBD1
TGCGCCAGCAGCCCAACTGGACAGGGAATGAACACTGAAGCTTTCTTT
CASSPTGQGMNTEAFF
>TRBV2|TRBJ1-6|NA|TRBD1
TGTGCCAGCAGAGGACAGGGGGTTTCTTCACCCCTCCACTTT
CASRGQGVSSPLHF
>TRBV6-1|TRBJ2-5|few|TRBD1
TGTGCCAGCAGTCCCGGGACAGGGCTAGAGACCCAGTACTTC
CASSPGTGLETQYF
>TRBV27|TRBJ2-7|NA|TRBD1
TGTGCCAGCAGACGACAGGGGGCCACCTACGAGCAGTACTTC
CASRRQGATYEQYF
>TRBV25-1|TRBJ1-5|NA|NA
TGTGCCAGCAGTGGAGGGGGTCAGGGCATAAATCAGCCCCAGCATTTT
CASSGGGQGINQPQHF
>TRBV30|TRBJ1-3|NA|TRBD1
TGTGCCTGGAGTTCCAGGGGGCCTTTAGGAAACACCATATATTTT
CAWSSRGPLGNTIYF
>TRBV2|TRBJ1-4|once|NA
TGTGCCAGCAGTTCCTCAGGGACTTTTAACGAAAAACTGTTTTTT
CASSSSGTFNEKLFF
>TRBV9|TRBJ2-1|NA|TRBD2
TGTGCCAGCAGCAACCCGGGACTAGCAGCCAATGAGCAGTTCTTC
CASSNPGLAANEQFF
>TRBV5-1|TRBJ1-2|NA|NA
TGCGCCAGCACCGAACAGGGTAACCACTATGGCTACACCTTC
CASTEQGNHYGYTF
>TRBV2|TRBJ2-7|NA|NA
TGTGCCAGCAGTGAGCGCTCATACGAGCAGTACTTC
CASSERSYEQYF
>TRBV5-1|TRBJ1-2|NA|TRBD1
TGCGCCAGCAGCTTGGAGACAGGGAATATCCCCTATGGCTACACCTTC
CASSLETGNIPYGYTF
>TRBV27|TRBJ2-6|NA|NA
TGTGCCAGCAGTTTACTAGGGGCTGGGGCCAACGTCCTGACTTTC
CASSLLGAGANVLTF
>TRBV7-6|TRBJ2-2|NA|TRBD1
TGTGCCAGCAGCCCCGACAGGGGGCAAACCGGGGAGCTGTTTTTT
CASSPDRGQTGELFF
>TRBV5-1|TRBJ1-3|NA|NA
TGCGCCAGCAGCTTGGCGGGTCGACCTGGAAACACCATATATTTT
CASSLAGRPGNTIYF
>TRBV9|TRBJ2-3|NA|TRBD2
TGTGCCAGCAGCCTGGGCGGGAGGGTTACAGATACGCAGTATTTT
CASSLGGRVTDTQYF
>TRBV23-1|TRBJ1-3|NA|NA
TGCGCCAGCAGTCAATTTGTGCCGGAGGGCGGGGCTCTCTCTGGAAACACCATATATTTT
CASSQFVPEGGALSGNTIYF
>TRBV30|TRBJ1-1|NA|NA
TGTGCCTGGAGCCCTACCAGGGAAGCTTTCTTT
CAWSPTREAFF
>TRBV6-6|TRBJ1-5|NA|NA
TGTGCCAGCAGTTACGGTTTCACAGATAGCAATCAGCCCCAGCATTTT
CASSYGFTDSNQPQHF
>TRBV28|TRBJ2-3|NA|NA
TGTGCCAGCAGTTCCGGGGACTCCCCCAGCACAGATACGCAGTATTTT
CASSSGDSPSTDTQYF
>TRBV29-1|TRBJ2-7|NA|NA
TGCAGCGTTGGCCAGCTAATGGGGGCATACGAGCAGTACTTC
CSVGQLMGAYEQYF
>TRBV5-6|TRBJ2-7|NA|TRBD2
TGTGCCAGCAGCTTGGTAGCCGGACTAGCTACCTACGAGCAGTACTTC
CASSLVAGLATYEQYF
>TRBV6-4|TRBJ1-1|NA|NA
TGTGCCAGCAGTTTCCAGATGAACACTGAAGCTTTCTTT
CASSFQMNTEAFF
>TRBV6-1|TRBJ1-4|NA|NA
TGTGCCAGCGGCCGTTTGTTTGAAAAACTGTTTTTT
CASGRLFEKLFF